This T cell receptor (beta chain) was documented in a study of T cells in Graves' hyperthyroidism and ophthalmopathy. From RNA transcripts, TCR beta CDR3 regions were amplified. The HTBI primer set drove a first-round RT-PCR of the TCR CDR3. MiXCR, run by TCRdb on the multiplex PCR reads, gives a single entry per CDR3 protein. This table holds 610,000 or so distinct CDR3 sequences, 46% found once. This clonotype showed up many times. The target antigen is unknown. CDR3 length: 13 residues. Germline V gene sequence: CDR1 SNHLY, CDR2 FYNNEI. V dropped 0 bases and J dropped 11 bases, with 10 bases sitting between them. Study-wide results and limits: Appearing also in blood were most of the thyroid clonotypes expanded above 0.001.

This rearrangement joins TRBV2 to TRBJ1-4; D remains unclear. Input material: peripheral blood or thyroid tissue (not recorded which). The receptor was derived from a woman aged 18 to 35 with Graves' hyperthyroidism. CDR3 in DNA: TGTGCCAGCAGTGAAGCTGATCGGCGGAAACTGTTTTTT. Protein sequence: CASSEADRRKLFF.